The 17 T cell receptor beta chains below were found in one sample sequenced in a study of blood T cell repertoires in COVID-19. The data were produced by immunoSEQ multiplex PCR, yet TCRdb's version contains in-frame clones alone and is incomplete. The data hold some 250,000 clones, with roughly 88% observed a single time. The sequenced sample consisted of peripheral blood. The receptors derive from a human donor in a cohort sampled during active COVID-19.

The V and J genes are TRBV30 and TRBJ2-2, with 7 bases fitting TRBD2. This CDR3 is 15 amino acids long. Germline-derived CDR1 and CDR2 are GTSNPN and SVGIG (reference sequence). V was pared by 3 bases and J by 3 bases, with 7 bases of the junction left unmatched. Here the CDR3 reads CAWRDTSVDTGELFF. The CDR3 bases are TGTGCCTGGAGGGACACTAGCGTGGACACCGGGGAGCTGTTTTTT. The full variable domain, in which reference TRBV30 and TRBJ2-2 provide the parts outside the CDR3, is SQTIHQWPATLVQPVGSPLSLECTVEGTSNPNLYWYRQAAGRGLQLLFYSVGIGQISSEVPQNLSASRPQDRQFILSSKKLLLSDSGFYLCAWRDTSVDTGELFFGEGSRLTVL.

The chain combines TRBV5-4 with TRBJ2-3; 8 bases line up with TRBD2. Trimming took 4 bases from V and 0 from J; bases not matched to a gene: 13. This CDR3 is built from 18 residues. The germline V gene encodes CDR1 SGHNT and CDR2 YYREEE (reference sequence). In DNA, the CDR3 is TGTGCCAGCAGCCCGAGACGACGGGGGGGAACAAGCACAGATACGCAGTATTTT. Residues: CASSPRRRGGTSTDTQYF.

This clone came up a few times. The rearrangement uses TRBV19 and TRBJ1-5; tentative D call: TRBD1 (6 bases). This CDR3 has 14 residues. The V and J ends lost 4 bases and 1 base respectively, with 8 bases between them. From germline, CDR1 is LNHDA and CDR2 SQIVND (reference sequence). CDR3 sequence: CASSTGHSNQPQHF. The CDR3 DNA follows: TGTGCCAGTAGTACGGGACACAGCAATCAGCCCCAGCATTTT.

The chain is built from TRBV4-3 and TRBJ2-7; tentatively, D is TRBD2 (5 bases). Trimming cost V 4 bases and J 0 bases, with 13 bases left between them. The CDR3 is 15 amino acids. Germline V gene sequence: CDR1 LGHNA, CDR2 YSLEER. CDR3 sequence (DNA): TGCGCCAGCAGCCCGAGCGGACGGAGCTCCTACGAGCAGTACTTC. Protein product: CASSPSGRSSYEQYF.

This clone was seen a handful of times. V usage is TRBV15 and J usage is TRBJ1-1; no definite D call. The CDR3 is made up of 15 amino acids. Germline lookup yields CDR1 LNHNV and CDR2 YYDKDF (reference sequence). Trimming removed 0 bases from V and 3 bases from J, with 11 bases in between. CDR3 residues: CATSREMTGDTEAFF. The CDR3 nucleotides read TGTGCCACCAGCAGAGAGATGACCGGGGACACTGAAGCTTTCTTT.

The rearrangement uses TRBV28 and TRBJ2-7, with no clear D. Germline-derived CDR1 and CDR2 are MDHEN and SYDVKM. The CDR3 spans 16 residues. Trimming left V 2 bases short and J 3 bases short, with 17 bases between. In nucleotides, the CDR3 is TGTGCCAGCAGTTTAGGATCGGCAGGCGAAAGCTACGAGCAGTACTTC. Its translation: CASSLGSAGESYEQYF.

The V gene is TRBV6-2 or TRBV6-3, the J gene TRBJ2-7; 10 bases agree with TRBD1. The CDR3 is 16 residues long. Per the germline V gene, CDR1 is MNHEY and CDR2 is SVGEGT. With 4 bases clipped from V and 2 bases from J, the junction kept 8 bases outside the gene matches. Here the CDR3 reads CASSFSTGGEPYEQYF. The DNA for the CDR3 is TGTGCCAGCAGTTTCTCGACAGGGGGCGAACCCTACGAGCAGTACTTC.

V gene TRBV7-9 combines with J gene TRBJ1-5; the D gene is possibly TRBD1 (6 bases). Between the trimmed V and J ends, which lost 1 base and 0 bases, there was a span of 10 bases. In germline, CDR1 is SEHNR, CDR2 FQNEAQ (reference sequence). The CDR3 length is 16 residues. The CDR3 DNA reads as TGTGCCAGCAGCTTAGGAGACAGGTTTAGCAATCAGCCCCAGCATTTT. This encodes CASSLGDRFSNQPQHF. The entire variable domain, with the rest obtained from reference TRBV7-9 and TRBJ1-5, is as follows: DTGVSQNPRHKITKRGQNVTFRCDPISEHNRLYWYRQTLGQGPEFLTYFQNEAQLEKSRLLSDRFSAERPKGSFSTLEIQRTEQGDSAMYLCASSLGDRFSNQPQHFGDGTRLSIL.

The genes are TRBV7-3 and TRBJ2-1; the match to TRBD2 covers 12 bases. CDR1 SGHTA and CDR2 FQGTGA come from the germline V gene. The V segment lost 5 bases and the J segment 6 bases; nucleotides outside the gene matches: 5. This CDR3 region has 15 residues. The CDR3 sequence is CASSTRLAGVNEQFF. DNA of the CDR3: TGTGCCAGCAGCACCCGACTAGCGGGGGTCAATGAGCAGTTCTTC. The whole variable domain, remainder taken from reference TRBV7-3 and TRBJ2-1, is GAGVSQTPSNKVTEKGKYVELRCDPISGHTALYWYRQSLGQGPEFLIYFQGTGAADDSGLPNDRFFAVRPEGSVSTLKIQRTERGDSAVYLCASSTRLAGVNEQFFGPGTRLTVL.

The CDR3 sequence: CASSFDPRGNTEAFF. The CDR3 DNA follows: TGTGCCAGCAGCTTCGACCCCAGGGGGAACACTGAAGCTTTCTTT. V and J are TRBV7-2 and TRBJ1-1, with a weak D call TRBD1 (6 bases). Germline values: CDR1 SGHTA, CDR2 FQGNSA. Trimming removed 3 bases from V and 1 base from J, with 12 bases in between. The CDR3 extends over 15 amino acids.

This chain joins TRBV5-1 and TRBJ2-3, with 8 bases lining up with TRBD2. Germline V gene lookup returns CDR1 SGHRS and CDR2 YFSETQ. This CDR3 has 15 amino acids. Germline trimming cut 4 bases from V and 6 bases from J; bases unmatched to any gene: 10. The CDR3 nucleotides are TGCGCCAGCAGCCCCGGGACTAGGGTTTTTGATACGCAGTATTTT. It codes for CASSPGTRVFDTQYF.

A few counts support this clone. The chain uses TRBV7-9 and TRBJ2-7; 8 bases are a match to TRBD1. The germline V gene encodes CDR1 SEHNR and CDR2 FQNEAQ (reference sequence). This CDR3 contains 13 residues. The V segment lost 4 bases and the J segment 7 bases; nucleotides outside the gene matches: 6. Here the CDR3 DNA reads TGTGCCAGCAGCTCGGACAGGGTTGCGGAGCAGTACTTC. It encodes CASSSDRVAEQYF.

CDR3 coding DNA: TGTGCCAGCAGCCCGCCAGGTGGGGGGAGTGAGCAGTTCTTC. This gives the protein CASSPPGGGSEQFF. The chain has TRBV7-3 and TRBJ2-1; D is perhaps TRBD2 (6 bases). CDR3 length equals 14 residues. Germline CDR1 SGHTA, CDR2 FQGTGA. V was cut by 5 bases and J by 9 bases, with 17 bases left in between.

The chain employs TRBV12-3 or TRBV12-4 and TRBJ2-7; possible D gene TRBD2, 6 bases. The CDR3 is 12 residues long. Trimming took 10 bases from V and 2 from J, leaving 12 bases between them. The CDR3 nucleotides read TGTGCCATTTCGTCGGGGGCCTACGAGCAGTACTTC. This codes for CAISSGAYEQYF.

V is TRBV7-2 and J is TRBJ1-3; D might be TRBD1 (5 bases). The CDR3 is 15 residues long. Germline CDR1 reads SGHTA; CDR2 reads FQGNSA. The germline V and J ends were trimmed by 1 base and 4 bases, with 11 bases remaining between them. The CDR3: CASSLVAGPGNTIYF. In DNA, the CDR3 is TGTGCCAGCAGCTTAGTGGCAGGGCCCGGAAACACCATATATTTT.

V is TRBV6-1 and J is TRBJ1-3; D unclear. CDR1 is MNHNS and CDR2 is SASEGT in the germline V gene. V was shortened by 1 base and J by 8 bases, with 12 bases between the two germline ends. This CDR3 spans 14 amino acids. The CDR3 loop is CASSEGRGWDTIYF. The CDR3 bases are TGTGCCAGCAGTGAAGGACGGGGTTGGGACACCATATATTTT.

The chain employs TRBV6-2 or TRBV6-3 and TRBJ2-7, with 14 bases aligning to TRBD2. Germline loops: CDR1 MNHEY, CDR2 SVGEGT. This CDR3 has 18 residues. The V and J ends lost 5 bases and 5 bases, in that order; junction bases with no gene match: 14. In nucleotides, the CDR3 is TGTGCCAGCAGTCCGGGACTAGCGGGGGCCAAGGGAGCCCACGAGCAGTACTTC. Protein product: CASSPGLAGAKGAHEQYF.